This TCR beta chain came from a study of shared clonotypes between healthy human individuals. The split of CD4+ cells yielded CD45RA+ naive and CD45RA-negative memory subsets. Looked up from germline, CDR1 is MNHNS and CDR2 is SASEGT. The CDR3 has 15 amino acids. V lost 0 bases and J lost 6, with 12 bases in between. Method: immunoSEQ multiplex PCR; TCRdb's copy keeps in-frame clones and lacks some. The table has millions of clones, 85% to 95% seen once. Notes on the study in general: Between a few donors, naive CD4 clonotypes were shared at a level of approximately 5%. Among donors, clonotype sharing was expected to be affected by sequencing depth.

On this clone itself: Its antigen is currently unknown.

The clonotype comes from a man between 18 and 29 years old in good health. Material: naive CD4+ T cells sorted from blood. Subset indicated: CD45RA+ positively selected. V usage is TRBV6-1 and J usage is TRBJ1-5, with D maybe TRBD1 (5 bases). The CDR3 nucleotides are TGTGCCAGCAGTGAAGCTGGGGAAAGGGGTCAGCCCCAGCATTTT. This translates into CASSEAGERGQPQHF.